These 5 T cell receptor beta chains share one sample of origin, sequenced in a study of T cells in Graves' hyperthyroidism and ophthalmopathy. It was RNA transcripts that yielded the amplified TCR beta CDR3 regions. RT-PCR in the first round (using the HTBI primer set) targeted the TCR CDR3. TCRdb passed the multiplex PCR reads through MiXCR, listing each CDR3 protein once. The repertoire holds approximately 610,000 distinct CDR3 sequences, with roughly 15% as singletons. Sequencing input: blood. The receptors were sampled from a woman in her 40s with Graves' ophthalmopathy.

This clonotype has a count of ten or more. The gene calls are TRBV7-2 and TRBJ2-5; no reliable D call. V lost 5 bases and J lost 7, with 8 bases in between. CDR3 length equals 11 residues. Looked up from germline, CDR1 is SGHTA and CDR2 is FQGNSA. CDR3 region: CASSPMGTQYF. The CDR3 DNA follows: TGTGCCAGCAGCCCGATGGGGACCCAGTACTTC.

This clonotype was picked up many times. The chain is built from TRBV6-2 or TRBV6-3 and TRBJ2-5; 10 nucleotides align to TRBD2. There are 17 residues in the CDR3. V trimming: 4 bases; J trimming: 1 base; junction bases outside the gene matches: 9. Germline-derived CDR1 and CDR2 are MNHEY and SVGEGT. The DNA for the CDR3 is TGTGCCAGCAGTTCCCCCGGGACTAGCGTATTCCAAGAGACCCAGTACTTC. Translating gives CASSSPGTSVFQETQYF.

This clonotype was recorded a few times. J is TRBJ2-7 and V is TRBV19; 11 positions match TRBD2. The V segment lost 4 bases and the J segment 3 bases; nucleotides outside the gene matches: 8. The CDR3 totals 16 residues. The germline V gene encodes CDR1 LNHDA and CDR2 SQIVND (reference sequence). The CDR3 reads CASSNPGTSGFYEQYF. CDR3 nucleotides: TGTGCCAGTAGTAACCCAGGGACTAGCGGATTCTACGAGCAGTACTTC.

This clonotype was counted ten times or more. This rearrangement joins TRBV12-3 or TRBV12-4 to TRBJ2-7; 9 positions agree with TRBD2. Trimming at V came to 5 bases and at J to 4 bases, leaving 6 bases not matched to a gene. The CDR3 extends over 14 amino acids. CDR3 sequence: CASSAGGTRYEQYF. CDR3 DNA: TGTGCCAGCAGTGCGGGAGGGACGCGGTACGAGCAGTACTTC.

This clonotype was observed many times. This chain links TRBV3-1 with TRBJ1-1, with TRBD1 as a possible D gene (6 bases). CDR1 is LGHDT and CDR2 is YNNKEL in the germline V gene (reference sequence). The CDR3 totals 15 residues. The germline V and J ends were trimmed by 5 bases and 4 bases, with 17 bases remaining between them. The CDR3 nucleotides read TGTGCCAGCAGCACCCGAGGAGGGGGGTTCACTGAAGCTTTCTTT. Translated: CASSTRGGGFTEAFF. The whole variable domain, filled in from reference TRBV3-1 and TRBJ1-1, reads DTAVSQTPKYLVTQMGNDKSIKCEQNLGHDTMYWYKQDSKKFLKIMFSYNNKELIINETVPNRFSPKSPDKAHLNLHINSLELGDSAVYFCASSTRGGGFTEAFFGQGTRLTVV.